This TCR beta chain was sequenced for a study of blood T cell repertoires in COVID-19. Overall study context: Acute and convalescent COVID-19 specimens originated in the United States, Italy and Spain.

TCRdb's copy holds only in-frame clones and misses some; the assay was immunoSEQ multiplex PCR. The data hold 85,000 to 100,000 clones, with around nine tenths observed a single time. Germline V gene lookup returns CDR1 MNHEY and CDR2 SVGAGI. The CDR3 is 15 amino acids. V shed 4 bases and J 3 bases; nucleotides not matched to a gene: 7. The sequencing input was peripheral blood. The rearrangement joins TRBV6-5 to TRBJ1-2; TRBD1 matches at 8 bases. This clonotype was obtained from a man aged 60-69 years with acute or convalescent COVID-19. The CDR3 region is CASSSDRGMDYGYTF. The CDR3 DNA reads TGTGCCAGCAGTTCAGACAGGGGAATGGACTATGGCTACACCTTC.